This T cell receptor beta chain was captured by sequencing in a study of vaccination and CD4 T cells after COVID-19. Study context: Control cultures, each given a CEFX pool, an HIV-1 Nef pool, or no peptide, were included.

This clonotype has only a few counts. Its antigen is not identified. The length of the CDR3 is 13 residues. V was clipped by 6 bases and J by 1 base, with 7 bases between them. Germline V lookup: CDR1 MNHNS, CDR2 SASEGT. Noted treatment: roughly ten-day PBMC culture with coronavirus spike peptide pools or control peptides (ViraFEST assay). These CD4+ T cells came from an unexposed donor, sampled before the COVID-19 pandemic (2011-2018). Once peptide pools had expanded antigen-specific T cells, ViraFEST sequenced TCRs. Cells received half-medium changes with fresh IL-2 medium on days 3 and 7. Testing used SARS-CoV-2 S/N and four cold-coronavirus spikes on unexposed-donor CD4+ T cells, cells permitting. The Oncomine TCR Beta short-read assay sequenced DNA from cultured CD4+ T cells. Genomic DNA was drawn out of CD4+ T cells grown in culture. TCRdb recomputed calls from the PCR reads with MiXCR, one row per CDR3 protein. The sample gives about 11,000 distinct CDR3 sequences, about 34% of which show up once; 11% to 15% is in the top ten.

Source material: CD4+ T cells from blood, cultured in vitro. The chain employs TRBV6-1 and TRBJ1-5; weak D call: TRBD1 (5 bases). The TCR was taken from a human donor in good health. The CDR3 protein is CASSGGSNQPQHF. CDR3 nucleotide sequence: TGTGCCAGCAGCGGGGGGAGCAATCAGCCCCAGCATTTT.